This entry lists 5 T cell receptor beta chains sequenced from one sample in a study of T cell responses to AZD1222 COVID-19 vaccine. This table comes from immunoSEQ multiplex PCR, and its TCRdb copy is limited to in-frame clones, with some not included. In the table there are some 130,000 clones, about 93% of which are singletons. The specimen was peripheral blood, collected on day 0 of AZD1222 vaccination. The source is an adult in good health.

This chain joins TRBV7-2 and TRBJ1-1, with D perhaps matching TRBD1 (6 bases). This CDR3 comprises 15 residues. The ends were cut back, 3 bases at V and 1 base at J, with 12 bases in the middle. Germline V gene data show CDR1 as SGHTA and CDR2 as FQGNSA. The CDR3 coding sequence is TGTGCCAGCAGCTTGGCGGGGGCTTGGAACACTGAAGCTTTCTTT. Its translation is CASSLAGAWNTEAFF.

The chain employs TRBV27 and TRBJ1-5; 8 positions match TRBD1. CDR3 length equals 15 residues. Germline V lookup: CDR1 MNHEY, CDR2 SMNVEV (reference sequence). The ends lost 5 bases at V and 1 base at J; junction bases unmatched: 4. The DNA of the CDR3 is TGTGCCAGCAGTAGGACAGGGTTGAGCAATCAGCCCCAGCATTTT. The encoded protein is CASSRTGLSNQPQHF.

The rearrangement uses TRBV6-5 and TRBJ2-1; no reliable D call. The CDR3 loop spans 14 amino acids. V dropped 6 bases and J dropped 10 bases, with 19 bases sitting between them. Germline V gene sequence: CDR1 MNHEY, CDR2 SVGAGI. The CDR3 spells CASRDLLLSGEQFF. As DNA, the CDR3 is TGTGCCAGCAGGGACCTCCTTCTGAGTGGGGAGCAGTTCTTC.

This chain connects TRBV5-1 to TRBJ1-2, with TRBD1 identical over 7 bases. This CDR3 spans 15 amino acids. The junction had 13 bases not matched to a gene; V was cut back by 4 bases and J by 7 bases. CDR1 is SGHRS and CDR2 is YFSETQ in the germline V gene. CDR3 protein: CASSPGGTADSGYTF. The CDR3 nucleotides read TGCGCCAGCAGCCCCGGTGGGACAGCCGACTCTGGCTACACCTTC.

The chain combines TRBV9 with TRBJ1-4, with a weak D call TRBD1 (6 bases). V was pared by 0 bases and J by 11 bases, with 17 bases between. The CDR3 has 15 residues. The germline V gene encodes CDR1 SGDLS and CDR2 YYNGEE. The CDR3 region is CASSVGDTVSPKLFF. Written as DNA, the CDR3 is TGTGCCAGCAGCGTAGGGGACACAGTCTCCCCGAAACTGTTTTTT.